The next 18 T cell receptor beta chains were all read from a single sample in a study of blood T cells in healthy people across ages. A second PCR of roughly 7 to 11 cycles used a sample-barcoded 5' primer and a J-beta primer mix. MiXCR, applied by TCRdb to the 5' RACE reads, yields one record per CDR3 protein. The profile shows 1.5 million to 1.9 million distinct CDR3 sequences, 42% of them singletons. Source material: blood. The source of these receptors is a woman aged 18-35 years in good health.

The CDR3: CASSPAGGHYNEQYF. The CDR3 nucleotides are TGTGCCAGCAGCCCTGCAGGGGGCCACTACAATGAGCAGTACTTC. The genes are TRBV7-3 and TRBJ2-7, with 8 positions matching TRBD1. The CDR3 loop spans 15 amino acids. After removal of 5 bases from V and 7 bases from J, the junction contained 13 bases not matched to a gene. Germline CDR1 and CDR2: SGHTA and FQGTGA.

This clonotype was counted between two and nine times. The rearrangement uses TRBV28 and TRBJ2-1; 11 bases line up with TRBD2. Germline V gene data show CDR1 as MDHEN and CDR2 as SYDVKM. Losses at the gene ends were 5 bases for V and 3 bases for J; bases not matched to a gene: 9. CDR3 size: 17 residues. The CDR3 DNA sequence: TGTGCCAGCAGTCTCCGGACTAGCGGGTACTACTACAATGAGCAGTTCTTC. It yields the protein CASSLRTSGYYYNEQFF.

CDR3 loop: CSARGQGVSNEQYF. The CDR3 DNA reads as TGCAGTGCTAGAGGACAGGGGGTTTCCAATGAGCAGTACTTC. This chain uses TRBV20-1 with TRBJ2-5, with TRBD1 matching over 9 bases. V trimming: 1 base; J trimming: 11 bases; junction bases outside the gene matches: 11. Germline values: CDR1 DFQATT, CDR2 SNEGSKA (reference sequence). The CDR3 has 14 residues.

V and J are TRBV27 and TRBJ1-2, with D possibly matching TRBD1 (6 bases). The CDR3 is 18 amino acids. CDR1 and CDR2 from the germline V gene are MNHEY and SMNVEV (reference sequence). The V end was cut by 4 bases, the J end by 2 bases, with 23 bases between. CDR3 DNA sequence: TGTGCCAGCAGTTCATTAGGACACCTAAGGGGGACGAACTATGGCTACACCTTC. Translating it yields CASSSLGHLRGTNYGYTF.

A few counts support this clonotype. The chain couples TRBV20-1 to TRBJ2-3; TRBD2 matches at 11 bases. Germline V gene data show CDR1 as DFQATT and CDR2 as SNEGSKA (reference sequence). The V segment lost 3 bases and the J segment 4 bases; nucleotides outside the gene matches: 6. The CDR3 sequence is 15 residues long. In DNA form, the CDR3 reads TGCAGTGCTAGGGGTACGACTAGCGGGGCAGATACGCAGTATTTT. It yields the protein CSARGTTSGADTQYF.

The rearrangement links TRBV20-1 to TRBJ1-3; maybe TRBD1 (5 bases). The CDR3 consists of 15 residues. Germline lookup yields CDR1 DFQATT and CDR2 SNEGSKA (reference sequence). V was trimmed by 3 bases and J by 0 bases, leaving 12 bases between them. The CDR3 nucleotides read TGCAGTGCTAGTCGACCTGGGGCCTCTGGAAACACCATATATTTT. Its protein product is CSASRPGASGNTIYF.

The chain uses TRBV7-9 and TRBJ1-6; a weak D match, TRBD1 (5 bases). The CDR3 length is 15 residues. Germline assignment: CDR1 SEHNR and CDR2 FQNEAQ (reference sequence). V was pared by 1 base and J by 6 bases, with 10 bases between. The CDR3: CASSLVSRVNSPLHF. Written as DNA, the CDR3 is TGTGCCAGCAGCTTAGTGAGCAGGGTTAATTCACCCCTCCACTTT.

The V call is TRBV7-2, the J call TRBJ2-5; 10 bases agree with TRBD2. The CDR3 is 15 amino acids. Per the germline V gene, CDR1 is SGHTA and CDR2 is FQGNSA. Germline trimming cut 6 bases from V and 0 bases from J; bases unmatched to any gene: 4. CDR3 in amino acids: CASSRSGGYQETQYF. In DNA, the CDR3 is TGTGCCAGCAGTCGTAGCGGGGGGTACCAAGAGACCCAGTACTTC.

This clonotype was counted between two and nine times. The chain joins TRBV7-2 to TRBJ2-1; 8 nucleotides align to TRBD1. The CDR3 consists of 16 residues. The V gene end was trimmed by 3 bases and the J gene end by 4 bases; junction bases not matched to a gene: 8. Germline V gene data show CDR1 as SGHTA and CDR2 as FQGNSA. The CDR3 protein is CASSFGDRGVYNEQFF. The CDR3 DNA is TGTGCCAGCAGCTTCGGAGACAGGGGCGTGTACAATGAGCAGTTCTTC. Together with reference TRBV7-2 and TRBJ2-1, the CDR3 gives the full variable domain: GAGVSQSPSNKVTEKGKDVELRCDPISGHTALYWYRQSLGQGLEFLIYFQGNSAPDKSGLPSDRFSAERTGGSVSTLTIQRTQQEDSAVYLCASSFGDRGVYNEQFFGPGTRLTVL.

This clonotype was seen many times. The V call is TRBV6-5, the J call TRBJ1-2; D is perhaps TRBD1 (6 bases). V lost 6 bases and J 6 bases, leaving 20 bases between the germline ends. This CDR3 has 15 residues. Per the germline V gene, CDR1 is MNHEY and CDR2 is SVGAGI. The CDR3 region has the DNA TGTGCCAGCAGCCTACTCCGGACAGCTTACCATGGCTACACCTTC. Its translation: CASSLLRTAYHGYTF.

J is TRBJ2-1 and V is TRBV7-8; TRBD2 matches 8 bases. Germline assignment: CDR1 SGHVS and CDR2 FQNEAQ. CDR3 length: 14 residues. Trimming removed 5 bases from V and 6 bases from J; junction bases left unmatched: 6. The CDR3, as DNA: TGTGCCAGCAGCACAGCGGGAGTTCTCAATGAGCAGTTCTTC. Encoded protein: CASSTAGVLNEQFF.

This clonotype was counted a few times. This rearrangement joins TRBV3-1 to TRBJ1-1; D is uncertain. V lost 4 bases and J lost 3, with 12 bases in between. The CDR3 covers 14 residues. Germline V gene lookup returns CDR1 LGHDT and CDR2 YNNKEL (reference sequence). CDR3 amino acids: CASSLTGEHTEAFF. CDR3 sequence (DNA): TGTGCCAGCAGCCTTACTGGGGAGCACACTGAAGCTTTCTTT.

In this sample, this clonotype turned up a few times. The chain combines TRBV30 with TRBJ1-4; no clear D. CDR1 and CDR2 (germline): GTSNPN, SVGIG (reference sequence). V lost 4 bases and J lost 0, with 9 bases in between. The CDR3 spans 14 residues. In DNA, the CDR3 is TGTGCCTGGAAGGGTACCTCAACTAATGAAAAACTGTTTTTT. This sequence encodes CAWKGTSTNEKLFF.

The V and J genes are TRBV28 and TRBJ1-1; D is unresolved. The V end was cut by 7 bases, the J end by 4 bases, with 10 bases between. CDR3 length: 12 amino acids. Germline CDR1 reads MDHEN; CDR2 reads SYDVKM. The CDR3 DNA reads TGTGCCAGCACCGAGGGATCCACTGAAGCTTTCTTT. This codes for CASTEGSTEAFF.

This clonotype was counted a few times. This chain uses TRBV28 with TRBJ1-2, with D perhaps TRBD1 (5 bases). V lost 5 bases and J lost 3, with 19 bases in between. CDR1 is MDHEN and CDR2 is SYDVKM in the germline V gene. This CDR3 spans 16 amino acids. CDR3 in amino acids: CASSVPLGGADYGYTF. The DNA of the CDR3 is TGTGCCAGCAGTGTTCCCCTCGGCGGGGCCGACTATGGCTACACCTTC.

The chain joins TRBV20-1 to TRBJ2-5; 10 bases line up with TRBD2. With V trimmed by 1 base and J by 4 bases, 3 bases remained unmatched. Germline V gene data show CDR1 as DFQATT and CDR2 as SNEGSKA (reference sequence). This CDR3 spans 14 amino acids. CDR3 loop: CSARVVAGGETQYF. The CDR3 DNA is TGCAGTGCTAGAGTTGTAGCGGGAGGAGAGACCCAGTACTTC.

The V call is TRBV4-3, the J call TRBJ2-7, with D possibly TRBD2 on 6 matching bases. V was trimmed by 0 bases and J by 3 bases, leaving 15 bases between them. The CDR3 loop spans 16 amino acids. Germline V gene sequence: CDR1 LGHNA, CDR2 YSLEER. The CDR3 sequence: CASSQDPGGLDYEQYF. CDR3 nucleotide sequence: TGCGCCAGCAGCCAAGATCCAGGAGGGTTAGACTACGAGCAGTACTTC.

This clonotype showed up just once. DNA of the CDR3: TGTGCCAGCAGCTTAAGCCAGGACAGGAATCAGCCCCAGCATTTT. Encoded protein: CASSLSQDRNQPQHF. The chain combines TRBV7-9 with TRBJ1-5, with TRBD1 identical over 7 bases. The CDR3 runs 15 residues. Germline loops: CDR1 SEHNR, CDR2 FQNEAQ (reference sequence). V trimming: 2 bases; J trimming: 4 bases; junction bases outside the gene matches: 5.